A selection of T cell receptor beta chains follows, all from one sample in a study of T-cell memory formation after mild COVID-19. MiXCR, applied by TCRdb to the 5' RACE reads, yields one record per CDR3 protein. There are roughly 250,000 distinct CDR3 sequences in the sample; 16% occur only once, and approximately 3.6% lies in the top ten. The sequenced material came from PBMCs or a T cell subset sorted from them (not recorded which). These receptors came from a man in his late teens or twenties who had mild COVID-19 (a few samples of this study predate the infection). Cell type and time point are not known. CDR3s include the opening cysteine and the closing phenylalanine or tryptophan. The D gene is left open where the match is weak. Only part of the rows carry a size: once, few, many, or a class if the clone is expanded.

>TRBV9|-|few|TRBJ1-4
CASSVRAANEKLFF
TGTGCCAGCAGCGTACGGGCAGCTAATGAAAAACTGTTTTTT
>TRBV10-3|-|many|TRBJ2-5
CAITQGPAETQYF
TGTGCCATCACCCAAGGCCCAGCAGAGACCCAGTACTTC
>TRBV7-6|TRBD1|-|TRBJ2-5
CASSLVQGDIKETQYF
TGTGCCAGCAGCTTAGTACAGGGGGACATAAAAGAGACCCAGTACTTC
>TRBV18|TRBD1|many|TRBJ1-6
CASSPGQGRSPLHF
TGTGCCAGCTCACCCGGACAGGGCCGCTCACCCCTCCACTTT
>TRBV7-2|TRBD2|-|TRBJ2-5
CASSSSLAGGPRTQYF
TGTGCCAGCAGCTCCTCTCTAGCGGGGGGGCCGCGGACCCAGTACTTC
>TRBV6-5|-|few|TRBJ1-1
CASSYARGSGPAFF
TGTGCCAGCAGTTACGCCAGAGGGTCGGGGCCAGCTTTCTTT
>TRBV4-3|-|few|TRBJ1-1
CASSQVFPNTEAFF
TGCGCCAGCAGCCAAGTGTTCCCAAACACTGAAGCTTTCTTT
>TRBV25-1|TRBD1|few|TRBJ2-5
CASSDPRKTGDQETRYF
TGTGCCAGCAGTGACCCGAGGAAGACAGGGGACCAAGAGACCCGGTACTTC
>TRBV7-3|-|few|TRBJ2-3
CASSLDGASTDTQYF
TGTGCCAGCAGCTTAGACGGGGCCAGCACAGATACGCAGTATTTT
>TRBV5-6|-|-|TRBJ2-3
CASQKPGRPSTDTQYF
TGTGCCAGCCAAAAACCGGGACGCCCTAGCACAGATACGCAGTATTTT
>TRBV5-1|-|many|TRBJ2-2
CASSFQGLENTGELFF
TGCGCCAGCAGCTTCCAGGGGCTTGAGAACACCGGGGAGCTGTTTTTT
>TRBV7-2|-|few|TRBJ2-1
CASSSGSSNEQFF
TGTGCCAGCAGCTCCGGGAGTAGTAATGAGCAGTTCTTC
>TRBV20-1|-|many|TRBJ2-5
CSARDETQYF
TGCAGTGCTAGAGATGAGACCCAGTACTTC
>TRBV20-1|-|-|TRBJ1-5
CSARNRDQPQHF
TGCAGTGCTAGAAATAGGGATCAGCCCCAGCATTTT
>TRBV20-1|-|many|TRBJ1-4
CSARGGPNEKLFF
TGCAGTGCCCGGGGGGGTCCTAATGAAAAACTGTTTTTT
>TRBV7-9|TRBD2|-|TRBJ2-2
CASSSSLLIAGHGDGGELFF
TGTGCCAGCAGCTCTTCCCTGCTAATAGCGGGCCACGGTGATGGCGGGGAGCTGTTTTTT
>TRBV20-1|-|-|TRBJ2-2
CSARAGFTGELFF
TGCAGTGCTAGGGCCGGATTCACCGGGGAGCTGTTTTTT
>TRBV20-1|TRBD1|-|TRBJ1-3
CSARDRNSGNTIYF
TGCAGTGCTAGGGACAGGAACTCTGGAAACACCATATATTTT
>TRBV7-2|-|-|TRBJ2-5
CASSYARGLETQYF
TGTGCCAGCAGCTATGCCCGGGGGCTAGAGACCCAGTACTTC
>TRBV12-3/TRBV12-4|-|few|TRBJ2-7
CASSLVSGTEQYF
TGTGCCAGCAGTTTGGTTTCCGGGACCGAGCAGTACTTC
>TRBV11-3|-|few|TRBJ2-1
CASSSSPGAFNEQFF
TGTGCCAGCAGTTCTTCCCCGGGGGCGTTCAATGAGCAGTTCTTC
>TRBV12-3/TRBV12-4|-|few|TRBJ2-5
CASSPMRETQYF
TGTGCCAGCAGCCCCATGCGAGAGACCCAGTACTTC
>TRBV7-2|-|few|TRBJ1-5
CASSLTFREGASNQPQHF
TGTGCCAGCAGCTTGACTTTTCGTGAAGGGGCGAGCAATCAGCCCCAGCATTTT
>TRBV7-2|TRBD2|many|TRBJ2-3
CASTTSGGVTDTQYF
TGTGCCAGCACTACTAGCGGGGGGGTCACAGATACGCAGTATTTT
>TRBV4-3|TRBD1|-|TRBJ2-5
CASSNRDRGETQYF
TGCGCCAGCAGCAACCGGGACAGGGGCGAGACCCAGTACTTC
>TRBV6-6|-|few|TRBJ2-6
CASIGGANVLTF
TGTGCCAGCATAGGTGGGGCCAACGTCCTGACTTTC
>TRBV3-1|-|few|TRBJ2-7
CASSGGDAYEQYF
TGTGCCAGCAGCGGGGGTGACGCCTACGAGCAGTACTTC
>TRBV7-2|-|few|TRBJ2-2
CASSSTGYTGELFF
TGTGCCAGCAGCTCGACAGGCTACACCGGGGAGCTGTTTTTT
>TRBV20-1|-|-|TRBJ2-7
CSALGTYEQYF
TGCAGTGCACTCGGGACCTACGAGCAGTACTTC
>TRBV15|TRBD1|-|TRBJ1-3
CATSRDRVPGNTIYF
TGTGCCACCAGCAGGGACAGGGTCCCTGGAAACACCATATATTTT
>TRBV5-6|-|-|TRBJ1-2
CASRFTGSYGYTF
TGTGCCAGCAGATTTACAGGGAGCTATGGCTACACCTTC
>TRBV5-1|-|many|TRBJ2-1
CASSTGPPLEEQFF
TGCGCCAGCAGCACCGGACCCCCTCTGGAGGAGCAGTTCTTC
>TRBV24-1|-|few|TRBJ1-3
CATSGTGSFRSGNTIYF
TGTGCCACCAGTGGAACAGGGAGCTTCCGCTCTGGAAACACCATATATTTT
>TRBV5-1|TRBD2|-|TRBJ2-5
CASSTGLALETQYF
TGCGCCAGCAGCACGGGACTAGCCTTAGAGACCCAGTACTTC
>TRBV5-1|-|many|TRBJ2-1
CASKSGTAGSYNEQFF
TGCGCCAGCAAGTCCGGGACGGCCGGCTCCTACAATGAGCAGTTCTTC
>TRBV7-2|-|-|TRBJ1-2
CASSLGTDPNYGYTF
TGTGCCAGCAGCTTAGGGACGGATCCTAACTATGGCTACACCTTC
>TRBV7-9|-|few|TRBJ2-2
CASSLHSGRTGELFF
TGTGCCAGCAGCTTACATTCAGGGCGGACCGGGGAGCTGTTTTTT
>TRBV20-1|TRBD1|-|TRBJ2-1
CSATGTGLLSSYNEQFF
TGCAGTGCTACCGGGACAGGCCTATTGAGCTCCTACAATGAGCAGTTCTTC
>TRBV11-2|-|-|TRBJ1-2
CASSLLQKYSWGYTF
TGTGCCAGCAGCCTACTGCAGAAATATTCGTGGGGCTACACCTTC
>TRBV29-1|TRBD1|-|TRBJ1-5
CSVGQGYQPQHF
TGCAGCGTCGGACAGGGGTACCAGCCCCAGCATTTT
>TRBV11-2|TRBD1|-|TRBJ1-4
CASSRGQGNEKLFF
TGTGCCAGCAGCAGGGGGCAGGGTAATGAAAAACTGTTTTTT
>TRBV5-5|-|few|TRBJ2-2
CASSFPINTGELFF
TGTGCCAGCAGCTTCCCGATTAACACCGGGGAGCTGTTTTTT
>TRBV7-6|-|-|TRBJ2-5
CASSLQPGPIQETQYF
TGTGCCAGCAGCCTCCAACCCGGGCCAATCCAAGAGACCCAGTACTTC
>TRBV5-1|-|-|TRBJ2-1
CASSPTGAGDSYNEQFF
TGCGCCAGCAGCCCCACGGGGGCAGGGGACTCTTACAATGAGCAGTTCTTC
>TRBV7-2|-|-|TRBJ2-6
CASSSTTGANVLTF
TGTGCCAGCAGCTCTACGACTGGGGCCAACGTCCTGACTTTC
>TRBV5-1|-|few|TRBJ1-1
CASSRGQSGNTEAFF
TGCGCCAGCAGCCGTGGACAGTCAGGCAACACTGAAGCTTTCTTT
>TRBV12-3/TRBV12-4|TRBD2|few|TRBJ2-5
CASTPAGLETQYF
TGTGCCAGCACTCCAGCGGGGCTTGAGACCCAGTACTTC
>TRBV5-1|-|few|TRBJ2-4
CASSSDAVGIQYF
TGCGCCAGCAGCTCTGATGCGGTCGGCATTCAGTACTTC
>TRBV7-2|-|-|TRBJ2-5
CASSSFETQYF
TGTGCCAGCAGCTCCTTCGAGACCCAGTACTTC
>TRBV15|TRBD1|-|TRBJ1-1
CATSRDGRGDTEAFF
TGTGCCACCAGCAGAGATGGCAGGGGGGACACTGAAGCTTTCTTT
>TRBV7-9|-|many|TRBJ1-1
CASSGWAEAFF
TGTGCCAGCAGCGGGTGGGCTGAAGCTTTCTTT
>TRBV7-2|-|few|TRBJ2-6
CASSFRTPSGNNVLTF
TGTGCCAGCAGCTTTAGGACCCCCTCAGGGAACAACGTCCTGACTTTC
>TRBV12-5|TRBD2|-|TRBJ2-3
CASGSVLAGYTDTQYF
TGTGCTAGTGGTTCGGTACTAGCGGGCTACACAGATACGCAGTATTTT